Listed below are T cell receptor beta chains from one sample, sequenced in a study of cytomegalovirus exposure and HLA in healthy donors. Data came from immunoSEQ multiplex PCR; TCRdb stores just in-frame clones and leaves some out. The sample yields 140,000 or so clones, 89% seen once. The sample taken for sequencing was PBMCs. The receptors shown here come from a woman aged 18-29 years in good health and CMV-seropositive. CDR3s include the opening cysteine and the closing phenylalanine or tryptophan. The D gene is left open where the match is weak.

V: TRBV5-6; D: TRBD1; J: TRBJ1-2; DNA: TGTGCCAGCAGCTACGAAACAGGGGGAGGTAGAGGCTACACCTTC; CDR3: CASSYETGGGRGYTF
V: TRBV29-1; D: TRBD1; J: TRBJ2-5; DNA: TGCAGCGCCCAAGGACAGGCCCTCCAAGAGACCCAGTACTTC; CDR3: CSAQGQALQETQYF
V: TRBV19; D: TRBD1; J: TRBJ1-1; DNA: TGTGCCAGTAAGGGTGGGGCAGGGGGCTTCATGAACACTGAAGCTTTCTTT; CDR3: CASKGGAGGFMNTEAFF
V: TRBV27; D: TRBD1; J: TRBJ2-7; DNA: TGTGCCAGCAGTTCTCGGGACAGGAGCCCCTACGAGCAGTACTTC; CDR3: CASSSRDRSPYEQYF
V: TRBV18; D: -; J: TRBJ1-6; DNA: TGTGCCAGCTCACCGAGACAGGCTGATAATTCACCCCTCCACTTT; CDR3: CASSPRQADNSPLHF
V: TRBV7-7; D: TRBD2; J: TRBJ2-5; DNA: TGTGCCAGCAGCCTCGGGACTAGCGTCTTAGAGACCCAGTACTTC; CDR3: CASSLGTSVLETQYF
V: TRBV5-1; D: TRBD1; J: TRBJ2-7; DNA: TGCGCCAGCAGCTTGGACAGGGGGCTCTCAGTGCCGTACTTC; CDR3: CASSLDRGLSVPYF
V: TRBV7-8; D: -; J: TRBJ2-7; DNA: TGTGCCAGCAGCTTAGGTGCGGGGTACGAGCAGTACTTC; CDR3: CASSLGAGYEQYF
V: TRBV11-2; D: -; J: TRBJ2-3; DNA: TGTGCCAGCAGACCAGGGGACGGGGGGCTTTCCGCAGATACGCAGTATTTT; CDR3: CASRPGDGGLSADTQYF
V: TRBV30; D: -; J: TRBJ1-5; DNA: TGTGCCTGGAGTGGTCGTGGGGCGGAGTGCAATCAGCCCCAGCATTTT; CDR3: CAWSGRGAECNQPQHF
V: TRBV7-2; D: -; J: TRBJ1-6; DNA: TGTGCCAGCAGCCCCCGACAGCCTAGCGGACATTCACCCCTCCACTTT; CDR3: CASSPRQPSGHSPLHF
V: TRBV7-2; D: -; J: TRBJ1-4; DNA: TGTGCCAGCAGCTTCTCGGGAGGGAGGGAAAAACTGTTTTTT; CDR3: CASSFSGGREKLFF
V: TRBV7-6; D: -; J: TRBJ1-1; DNA: TGTGCCAGCAGCCCCAGTTCGGGAGCTGAAGCTTTCTTT; CDR3: CASSPSSGAEAFF
V: TRBV4-1; D: -; J: TRBJ2-3; DNA: TGCGCCAGCAGCCAAGAGCCCCCCTATAGCACAGATACGCAGTATTTT; CDR3: CASSQEPPYSTDTQYF
V: TRBV28; D: -; J: TRBJ2-5; DNA: TGTGCCAGCAGTTTATTGACTTCGACCCCCCGGTACTTC; CDR3: CASSLLTSTPRYF
V: TRBV2; D: -; J: TRBJ1-1; DNA: TGTGCCAGCAGTGACAGTCGGACTCCTAACACTGAAGCTTTCTTT; CDR3: CASSDSRTPNTEAFF
V: TRBV6-5; D: -; J: TRBJ2-1; DNA: TGTGCCAGCAGTTACGGGGCCGGGGAGCAGTTCTTC; CDR3: CASSYGAGEQFF
V: TRBV7-3; D: TRBD1; J: TRBJ1-1; DNA: TGTGCCAGCAGCTTGCAACAGGGGGCGGCTGACAACACTGAAGCTTTCTTT; CDR3: CASSLQQGAADNTEAFF
V: TRBV5-1; D: TRBD1; J: TRBJ1-1; DNA: TGCGCCAGCAGCTGGGCGGGACAGTCGAACACTGAAGCTTTCTTT; CDR3: CASSWAGQSNTEAFF
V: TRBV5-6; D: TRBD2; J: TRBJ2-1; DNA: TGTGCCAGCAGCTCATGGACTAGCGGAATAGAGCAGTTCTTC; CDR3: CASSSWTSGIEQFF
V: TRBV28; D: -; J: TRBJ2-7; DNA: TGTGCCAGCAGCCAACGGTACGAGCAGTACTTC; CDR3: CASSQRYEQYF